This T cell receptor beta chain was observed in a study of CD8+CD57+ T cells in acquired aplastic anemia. Profiles of TCR beta VDJ and CDR3 were generated from a genomic DNA template. TCRdb fed the reads into MiXCR, producing one record per CDR3 protein. The sample lists roughly 250,000 distinct CDR3 sequences, around 45% occurring once. V trimming: 0 bases; J trimming: 7 bases; junction bases outside the gene matches: 6. The CDR3 is 15 residues long. Germline CDR1 reads SQVTM; CDR2 reads ANQGSEA. Findings and limits, study-wide: Sharing between patients and controls was observed for twenty-nine CD8+ CDR3 sequences.

Only one count was recorded for this clonotype. Its specificity is not known. Whoever was chosen for sequencing had shown CD8+CD57+ cell expansion by flow cytometry. The gene calls are TRBV29-1 and TRBJ1-2, with 12 nucleotides matching TRBD1. The clonotype comes from a human donor with aplastic anemia. Sequencing was done on a sample of sorted CD4+, CD8+, or CD8+CD57+ T cells (not recorded which) from PBMCs. The CDR3 DNA reads TGCAGCGTTGAAGAGGGGACAGGGGGCTATTTTGGCTACACCTTC. Its translation is CSVEEGTGGYFGYTF.